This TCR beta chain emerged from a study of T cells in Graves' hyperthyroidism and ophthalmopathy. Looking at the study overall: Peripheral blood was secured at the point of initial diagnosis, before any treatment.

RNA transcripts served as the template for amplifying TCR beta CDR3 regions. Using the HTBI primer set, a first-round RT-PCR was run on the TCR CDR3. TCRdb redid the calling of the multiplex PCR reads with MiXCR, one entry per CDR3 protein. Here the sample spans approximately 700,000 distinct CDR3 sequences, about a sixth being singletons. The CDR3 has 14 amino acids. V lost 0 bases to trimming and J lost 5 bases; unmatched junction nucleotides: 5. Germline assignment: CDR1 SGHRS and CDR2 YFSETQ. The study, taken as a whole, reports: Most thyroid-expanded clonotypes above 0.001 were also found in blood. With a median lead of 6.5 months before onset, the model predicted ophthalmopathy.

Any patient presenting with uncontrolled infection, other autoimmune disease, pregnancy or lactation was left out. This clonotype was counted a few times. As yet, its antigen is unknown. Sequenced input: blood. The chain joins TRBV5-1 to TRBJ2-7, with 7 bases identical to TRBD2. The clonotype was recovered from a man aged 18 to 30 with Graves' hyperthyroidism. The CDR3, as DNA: TGCGCCAGCAGCTTGGCGGCGGGAGATGACGAGCAGTACTTC. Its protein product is CASSLAAGDDEQYF.